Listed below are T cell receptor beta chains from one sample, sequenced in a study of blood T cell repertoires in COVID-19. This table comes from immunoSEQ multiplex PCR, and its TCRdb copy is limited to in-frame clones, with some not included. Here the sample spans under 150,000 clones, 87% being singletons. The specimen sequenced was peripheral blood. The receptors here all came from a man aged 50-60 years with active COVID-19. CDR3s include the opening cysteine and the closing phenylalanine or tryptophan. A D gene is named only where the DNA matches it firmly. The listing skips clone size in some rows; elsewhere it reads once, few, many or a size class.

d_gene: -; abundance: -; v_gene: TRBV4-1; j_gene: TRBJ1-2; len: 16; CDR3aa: CASSQAGYTTMGGYTF; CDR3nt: TGCGCCAGCAGCCAAGCAGGGTATACAACTATGGGTGGCTACACCTTC
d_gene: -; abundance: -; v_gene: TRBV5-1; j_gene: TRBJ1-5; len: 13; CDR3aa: CASSSDSHQPQHF; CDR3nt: TGCGCCAGCAGCTCTGACAGTCATCAGCCCCAGCATTTT
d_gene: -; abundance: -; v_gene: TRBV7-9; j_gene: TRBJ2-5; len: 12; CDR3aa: CASSSDLETQYF; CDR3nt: TGTGCCAGCAGCTCCGACTTGGAGACCCAGTACTTC
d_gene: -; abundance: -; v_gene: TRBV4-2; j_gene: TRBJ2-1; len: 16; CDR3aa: CASSQDSAIPYNEQFF; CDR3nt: TGTGCCAGCAGCCAAGATAGCGCCATACCCTACAATGAGCAGTTCTTC
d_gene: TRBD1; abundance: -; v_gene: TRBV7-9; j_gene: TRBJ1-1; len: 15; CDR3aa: CASSQTTGGGTEAFF; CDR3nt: TGTGCCAGCAGCCAAACCACAGGGGGGGGAACTGAAGCTTTCTTT
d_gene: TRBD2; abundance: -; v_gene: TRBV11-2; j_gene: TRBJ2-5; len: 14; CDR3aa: CASRLTSGVETQYF; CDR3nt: TGTGCCAGCCGACTTACTAGCGGGGTGGAGACCCAGTACTTC
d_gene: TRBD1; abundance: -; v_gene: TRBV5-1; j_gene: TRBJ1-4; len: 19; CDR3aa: CASSLVAGGALATNEKLFF; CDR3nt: TGCGCCAGCAGCTTGGTGGCAGGGGGCGCCTTGGCAACTAATGAAAAACTGTTTTTT
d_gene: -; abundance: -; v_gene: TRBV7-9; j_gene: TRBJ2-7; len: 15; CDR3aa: CASSSVREQPYEQYF; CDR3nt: TGTGCCAGCAGCTCGGTTCGGGAACAGCCCTACGAGCAGTACTTC
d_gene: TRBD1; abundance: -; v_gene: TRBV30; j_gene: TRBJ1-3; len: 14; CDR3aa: CAWGRTGRRNTIYF; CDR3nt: TGTGCCTGGGGCCGGACAGGTCGTCGAAACACCATATATTTT
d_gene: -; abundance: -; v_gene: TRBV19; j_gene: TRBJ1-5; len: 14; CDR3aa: CASSKLDNNQPQHF; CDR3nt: TGTGCCAGTAGTAAGCTGGACAACAATCAGCCCCAGCATTTT
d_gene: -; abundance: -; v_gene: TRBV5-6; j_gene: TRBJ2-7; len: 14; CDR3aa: CASSLGGEMHEQYF; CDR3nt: TGTGCCAGCAGCTTGGGCGGTGAGATGCACGAGCAGTACTTC
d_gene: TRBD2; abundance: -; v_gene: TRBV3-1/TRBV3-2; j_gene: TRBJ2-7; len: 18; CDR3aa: CASSQGLAGGFISYEQYF; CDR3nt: TGTGCCAGCAGCCAAGGGCTAGCGGGGGGGTTTATCTCCTACGAGCAGTACTTC
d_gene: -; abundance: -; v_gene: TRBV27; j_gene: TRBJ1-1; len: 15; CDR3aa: CASRSPRGRVTEAFF; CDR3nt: TGTGCCAGCAGATCCCCCAGGGGTCGGGTCACTGAAGCTTTCTTT
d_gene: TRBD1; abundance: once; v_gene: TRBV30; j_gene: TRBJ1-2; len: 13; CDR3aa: CAWTEGADYGYTF; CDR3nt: TGTGCCTGGACGGAGGGGGCCGACTATGGCTACACCTTC
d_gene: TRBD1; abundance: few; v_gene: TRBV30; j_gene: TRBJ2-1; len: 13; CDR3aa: CALTGSTYNEQFF; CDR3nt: TGTGCCTTGACAGGGTCTACCTACAATGAGCAGTTCTTC
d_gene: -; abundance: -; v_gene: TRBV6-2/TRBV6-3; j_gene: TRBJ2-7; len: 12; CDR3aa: CASSYKGYEQYF; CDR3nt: TGTGCCAGCAGTTACAAGGGGTACGAGCAGTACTTC
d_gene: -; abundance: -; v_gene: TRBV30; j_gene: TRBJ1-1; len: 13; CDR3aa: CAWASGGNTEAFF; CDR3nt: TGTGCCTGGGCCTCGGGGGGAAACACTGAAGCTTTCTTT
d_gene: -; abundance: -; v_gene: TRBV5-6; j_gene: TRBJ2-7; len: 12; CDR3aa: CASSLLPGHQYF; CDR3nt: TGTGCCAGCAGCTTGTTGCCAGGACACCAGTACTTC
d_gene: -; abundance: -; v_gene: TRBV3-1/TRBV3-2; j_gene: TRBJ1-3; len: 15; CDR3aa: CASSLPQDILGTIYF; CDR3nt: TGTGCCAGCAGCCTCCCACAGGACATCTTAGGCACCATATATTTT
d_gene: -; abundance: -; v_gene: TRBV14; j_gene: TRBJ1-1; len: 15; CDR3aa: CASSQEGGWNTEAFF; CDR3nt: TGTGCCAGCAGCCAAGAAGGGGGATGGAACACTGAAGCTTTCTTT
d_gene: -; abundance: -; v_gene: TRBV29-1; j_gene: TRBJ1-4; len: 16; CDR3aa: CSVATPGDRSGEKLFF; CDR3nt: TGCAGCGTTGCCACCCCCGGAGACAGGTCGGGGGAAAAACTGTTTTTT
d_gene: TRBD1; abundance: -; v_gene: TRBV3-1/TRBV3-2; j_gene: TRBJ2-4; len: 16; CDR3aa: CASSQDLRDRGNIQYF; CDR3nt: TGTGCCAGCAGCCAAGATCTCCGGGACAGGGGAAACATTCAGTACTTC
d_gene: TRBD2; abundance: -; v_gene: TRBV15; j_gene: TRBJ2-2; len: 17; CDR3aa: CATSARNRGGSTGELFF; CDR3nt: TGTGCCACCAGCGCCCGGAACCGGGGGGGGTCCACCGGGGAGCTGTTTTTT
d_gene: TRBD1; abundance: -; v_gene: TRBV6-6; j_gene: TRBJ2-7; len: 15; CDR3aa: CASRPTDRGVTEQYF; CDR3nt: TGTGCCAGCAGACCTACCGACAGGGGGGTAACCGAGCAGTACTTC